The rows below give T cell receptor beta chains drawn from one sample of a study of T cell responses to AZD1222 COVID-19 vaccine. Measured with immunoSEQ multiplex PCR; TCRdb has only the in-frame clones, and not every one. The table records some 120,000 clones, 75% to 90% of them present only once. This specimen was peripheral blood, taken on day 0 of MenACWY control vaccination. The receptors come from an adult in good health. The CDR3 runs from the conserved cysteine through the conserved F or W. The D gene is left open where the match is weak. Size tells how often a clone was seen (once, few, many) or the class of an expanded clone, and some rows leave it out.

TRBV11-3	-	TRBJ2-7	-	CASSFGQSQTYEQYF	TGTGCCAGCAGCTTTGGACAGTCCCAGACCTACGAGCAGTACTTC
TRBV6-2/TRBV6-3	-	TRBJ1-1	once	CASSYSSGIEAFF	TGTGCCAGCAGTTACTCGTCAGGGATCGAGGCTTTCTTT
TRBV7-2	TRBD1	TRBJ1-2	once	CASNAGQGAYYGYTF	TGTGCCAGCAACGCTGGACAGGGGGCTTACTATGGCTACACCTTC
TRBV30	-	TRBJ1-4	once	CAWSAGPGGKLFF	TGTGCCTGGAGTGCGGGTCCTGGGGGAAAACTGTTTTTT
TRBV10-3	-	TRBJ2-7	-	CASGSRAYEQYF	TGTGCCAGCGGGTCGCGGGCCTACGAGCAGTACTTC
TRBV14	-	TRBJ2-7	-	CASSRGTGSYEQYF	TGTGCCAGCAGCCGAGGGACGGGCTCCTACGAGCAGTACTTC
TRBV4-1	-	TRBJ1-2	-	CASSQGTASNYGYTF	TGCGCCAGCAGCCAAGGGACAGCGAGTAACTATGGCTACACCTTC
TRBV3-1/TRBV3-2	-	TRBJ1-5	-	CASGGVQNQPQHF	TGTGCCAGCGGAGGAGTACAAAATCAGCCCCAGCATTTT
TRBV7-2	-	TRBJ2-2	-	CASSLVTGAPNTGELFF	TGTGCCAGCAGCTTAGTGACGGGGGCGCCAAACACCGGGGAGCTGTTTTTT
TRBV25-1	TRBD2	TRBJ2-1	-	CASGGGGEQFF	TGTGCCAGCGGCGGGGGGGGTGAGCAGTTCTTC
TRBV18	-	TRBJ1-2	-	CASSQDSLYGYTF	TGTGCCAGCTCCCAGGACAGCCTCTATGGCTACACCTTC
TRBV6-5	-	TRBJ1-2	-	CATLGSGRVLYGYTF	TGTGCCACGCTCGGTTCTGGGAGGGTGCTCTATGGCTACACCTTC
TRBV6-2/TRBV6-3	-	TRBJ1-1	once	CASSYSGARHTEAFF	TGTGCCAGCAGTTACTCGGGGGCCCGGCACACTGAAGCTTTCTTT
TRBV30	-	TRBJ1-6	-	CAWTSGRGGYSPLHF	TGTGCCTGGACTTCCGGGAGGGGAGGTTATTCACCCCTCCACTTT
TRBV3-1/TRBV3-2	-	TRBJ2-7	-	CASSHTYEQYF	TGTGCCAGCAGCCACACCTACGAGCAGTACTTC
TRBV6-5	-	TRBJ1-1	-	CASSYGSQNTEAFF	TGTGCCAGCAGTTATGGCAGTCAGAACACTGAAGCTTTCTTT
TRBV7-6	TRBD2	TRBJ2-1	-	CASSLVLAGELNEQFF	TGTGCCAGCAGCTTAGTGCTAGCGGGAGAACTGAATGAGCAGTTCTTC
TRBV24-1	TRBD1	TRBJ2-3	once	CATSYGQDFTDTQYF	TGTGCCACCAGTTACGGACAGGACTTCACAGATACGCAGTATTTT
TRBV18	TRBD1	TRBJ2-7	once	CASSSPGTGVFHEQYF	TGTGCCAGCTCATCTCCCGGGACAGGGGTCTTCCACGAGCAGTACTTC
TRBV11-3	-	TRBJ2-1	once	CASSSVWVGPTYNEQFF	TGTGCCAGCAGCAGCGTGTGGGTCGGGCCCACCTACAATGAGCAGTTCTTC
TRBV2	TRBD1	TRBJ1-1	-	CASSEEGQGWGTEAFF	TGTGCCAGCAGTGAGGAAGGACAGGGTTGGGGAACTGAAGCTTTCTTT
TRBV6-5	TRBD2	TRBJ2-1	-	CASSSRTSSLFF	TGTGCCAGCAGCTCCCGGACTAGCTCCTTGTTCTTC
TRBV2	-	TRBJ1-1	-	CASVSFGPEAFF	TGTGCCAGCGTATCCTTTGGCCCTGAAGCTTTCTTT
TRBV11-2	-	TRBJ2-5	-	CASSSMTDVHQETQYF	TGTGCCAGCAGCTCAATGACAGACGTACACCAAGAGACCCAGTACTTC
TRBV30	-	TRBJ1-2	once	CAWSVGSTQGRGYTF	TGTGCCTGGAGTGTAGGGTCGACGCAGGGTCGGGGCTACACCTTC
TRBV19	TRBD1	TRBJ1-3	-	CASSAQGSHSGNTIYF	TGTGCCAGTTCCGCACAGGGGTCCCACTCTGGAAACACCATATATTTT
TRBV11-2	TRBD2	TRBJ2-2	once	CASSLGSWTSTTGELFF	TGTGCCAGCAGCTTAGGGTCGTGGACTAGCACCACCGGGGAGCTGTTTTTT
TRBV19	TRBD1	TRBJ1-2	-	CASSPGTGADYGYTF	TGTGCCAGTAGTCCGGGGACAGGTGCGGACTATGGCTACACCTTC
TRBV10-1	-	TRBJ2-7	-	CASSEWGRTNEQYF	TGCGCCAGCAGTGAGTGGGGCAGGACGAACGAGCAGTACTTC
TRBV5-6	TRBD1	TRBJ1-4	-	CASSSGTATNEKLFF	TGTGCCAGCAGCTCAGGGACAGCAACTAATGAAAAACTGTTTTTT
TRBV29-1	-	TRBJ2-5	-	CSVESIGGWETQYF	TGCAGCGTTGAGTCTATTGGGGGGTGGGAGACCCAGTACTTC
TRBV27	-	TRBJ2-2	-	CASRMIGPYTGELFF	TGTGCCAGCAGAATGATCGGGCCTTACACCGGGGAGCTGTTTTTT
TRBV5-1	-	TRBJ2-2	once	CASSFGGAGESGELFF	TGCGCCAGCAGCTTTGGGGGCGCTGGAGAGAGCGGGGAGCTGTTTTTT
TRBV12-3/TRBV12-4	-	TRBJ1-1	-	CASSSQGRTEAFF	TGTGCCAGCAGTAGTCAGGGCAGGACTGAAGCTTTCTTT